The 32 T cell receptor beta chains in this list originate from one sample, sequenced in a study of molecular identifiers for immune sequencing clone quantification. TCRdb reanalysed the PCR reads using MiXCR and keeps one entry per CDR3 protein. The sample contains under 85,000 distinct CDR3 sequences, around a sixth of which appear only once. The specimen was naive CD8+ T cells from blood, with Jurkat cell RNA spiked in. Noted subset: FACS-sorted CD8+CD4-CCR7+CD45RA+ naive T cells. The source is a human donor in good health. Some libraries in this study had Jurkat cell RNA spiked in.

In its sample, this clonotype was seen many times. The J gene is TRBJ2-1, the V gene TRBV7-2; 11 bases line up with TRBD2. This CDR3 contains 14 residues. The ends lost 8 bases at V and 10 bases at J; junction bases unmatched: 10. Germline loops: CDR1 SGHTA, CDR2 FQGNSA. The CDR3 DNA sequence: TGTGCCAGCTTAATAGCGGGAGGGCTCGGGGAGCAGTTCTTC. Protein product: CASLIAGGLGEQFF.

V gene TRBV12-3 or TRBV12-4 combines with J gene TRBJ2-1, with TRBD2 matching 13 bases. This CDR3 has 15 residues. V lost 6 bases to trimming and J lost 7 bases; unmatched junction nucleotides: 6. CDR3 in DNA: TGTGCCAGCAGCTTACTAGCGGGAGGGCCAAATGAGCAGTTCTTC. Its protein product is CASSLLAGGPNEQFF.

This clonotype has a count of ten or more. The rearrangement links TRBV7-3 to TRBJ2-1; D tentatively fits TRBD1 or TRBD2 (5 bases each). The CDR3 consists of 19 residues. Per the germline V gene, CDR1 is SGHTA and CDR2 is FQGTGA. Trimming took 5 bases from V and 6 from J, leaving 29 bases between them. CDR3 DNA: TGTGCCAGCAGCCGGGATATTGGGGCTTCGGGTTTGTTGGGCAATGAGCAGTTCTTC. Its protein is CASSRDIGASGLLGNEQFF.

This clonotype appeared many times. V and J are TRBV13 and TRBJ2-3; D unclear. The CDR3 runs to 15 residues. V lost 0 bases and J 0 bases, leaving 7 bases between the germline ends. The germline CDR1 and CDR2 sequences are PRHDT and FYEKMQ (reference sequence). CDR3 sequence reads: CASSLGAPSTDTQYF. CDR3 bases: TGTGCCAGCAGCTTAGGAGCGCCCAGCACAGATACGCAGTATTTT.

A few counts support this clonotype. The CDR3 reads CASNGEEETQYF. In DNA, the CDR3 is TGTGCCAGCAATGGGGAGGAGGAGACCCAGTACTTC. This chain joins TRBV6-5 and TRBJ2-5; maybe TRBD2 (6 bases). CDR1 MNHEY and CDR2 SVGAGI come from the germline V gene. The CDR3 is made up of 12 amino acids. V shed 7 bases and J shed 5 bases, with 11 bases lying between them.

The chain recombines TRBV28 with TRBJ2-3; 9 nucleotides line up with TRBD2. CDR1 is MDHEN, CDR2 SYDVKM, per germline. J gave up 2 bases and V 10 bases, and 22 bases lay outside the gene matches. The CDR3 has 19 amino acids. The CDR3 is CANRAEIARTSEPTDTQYF. CDR3 nucleotides: TGTGCCAACCGAGCCGAAATTGCCCGGACTAGCGAACCCACAGATACGCAGTATTTT.

A word on this clonotype: One junction end does not reproduce the germline sequence, and a read error may be involved. The V and J genes are TRBV6-2 or TRBV6-3 and TRBJ2-1; D is perhaps TRBD1 or TRBD2 (5 bases each). This CDR3 is built from 15 residues. The germline V gene encodes CDR1 MNHEY and CDR2 SVGEGT. The CDR3 nucleotides read TGTGCCAGCACCCAAGGGGTGGACTCCTGCAATGAGCAGTTCTTC. It specifies CASTQGVDSCNEQFF.

This clonotype has a count of ten or more. CDR3 residues: CASSQTPRPPYNEQFF. The CDR3, as DNA: TGCGCCAGCAGCCAAACTCCTAGGCCCCCCTACAATGAGCAGTTCTTC. The V gene is TRBV4-3, the J gene TRBJ2-1; D call uncertain. Germline CDR1 is LGHNA and CDR2 is YSLEER. The ends were cut back, 2 bases at V and 2 bases at J, with 13 bases in the middle. The CDR3 sequence is 16 residues long.

Many counts were recorded for this clonotype. V and J are TRBV7-9 and TRBJ1-1; D unclear. The CDR3 has 12 residues. In germline, CDR1 is SEHNR, CDR2 FQNEAQ (reference sequence). With 5 bases removed from V and 3 bases from J, the gap between germline ends came to 7 bases. The CDR3 protein is CASSNHYTEAFF. In nucleotides, the CDR3 is TGTGCCAGCAGCAACCATTACACTGAAGCTTTCTTT.

This clonotype has a count of ten or more. The V call is TRBV7-6, the J call TRBJ2-1; TRBD2 aligns across 8 bases. CDR1 is SGHVS, CDR2 FNYEAQ, per germline. The CDR3 length is 17 residues. Trimming took 1 base from V and 2 from J; bases not matched to a gene: 7. CDR3 in amino acids: CASSLEHRAGAYNEQFF. CDR3 DNA sequence: TGTGCCAGCAGCTTAGAACATCGAGCGGGAGCCTACAATGAGCAGTTCTTC.

Turning to this clonotype: Being one base from a much bigger clone, this may be a read error. The chain has TRBV5-3 and TRBJ2-7, with 10 bases aligning to TRBD2. TRBV5-3 counts as an open reading frame of uncertain function. V was clipped by 8 bases and J by 4 bases; unmatched bases: 21. CDR3 length: 18 residues. CDR3 sequence: CASSQSGARLAGEYEQYF. The CDR3 bases are TGTGCCAGCAGCCAATCCGGGGCCAGGCTAGCGGGAGAGTACGAGCAGTACTTC.

With respect to this clonotype: The conserved closing phenylalanine or tryptophan is absent in this CDR3, likely reflecting a read error. J is TRBJ2-1 and V is TRBV24-1; 9 bases are a match to TRBD2. The V segment lost 4 bases and the J segment 6 bases; nucleotides outside the gene matches: 3. This CDR3 is 14 amino acids long. Germline V gene sequence: CDR1 KGHDR, CDR2 SFDVKD. CDR3 protein: CATSEASGTNEQFL. The CDR3 nucleotides are TGTGCCACCAGTGAGGCTAGCGGGACCAATGAGCAGTTCCTC.

This clonotype was seen repeatedly, ten times or more. The chain couples TRBV3-1 to TRBJ2-1; possibly TRBD1 for D (6 bases). Germline V CDR1 and CDR2: LGHDT, YNNKEL (reference sequence). Trimming took off 9 bases at V and 0 bases at J, with 9 bases between the two ends. This CDR3 spans 13 amino acids. DNA of the CDR3: TGTGCCAGGGGGGCGGACTCCTACAATGAGCAGTTCTTC. Its protein product is CARGADSYNEQFF.

This clonotype was recorded a few times. The chain links TRBV4-1 to TRBJ2-1, with D hard to call. Germline CDR1 and CDR2: MGHRA and YSYEKL. The CDR3 consists of 16 residues. Trimming stripped 0 bases from V and 8 bases from J, with 17 bases between. In nucleotides, the CDR3 is TGCGCCAGCAGCCAAGATGTTTTAAGGGCCTGGGATGAGCAGTTCTTC. It translates to CASSQDVLRAWDEQFF.

In this sample, this clonotype turned up many times. V is TRBV5-6 and J is TRBJ2-1; 9 bases match TRBD1. The CDR3 extends over 14 amino acids. Germline values: CDR1 SGHDT, CDR2 YYEEEE. Trimming removed 2 bases from V and 9 bases from J; junction bases left unmatched: 6. The CDR3 DNA reads TGTGCCAGCAGCTTTGGGACAGGGTATACTGAGCAGTTCTTC. Protein: CASSFGTGYTEQFF.

This clonotype was detected many times. The chain links TRBV27 to TRBJ2-2, with a possible D match to TRBD2 (7 bases). This CDR3 region has 14 residues. CDR1 is MNHEY and CDR2 is SMNVEV in the germline V gene (reference sequence). Trimming took 10 bases from V and 2 from J, leaving 14 bases between them. The DNA for the CDR3 is TGTGCCACTGAGAGCGGGACAAACACCGGGGAGCTGTTTTTT. This translates into CATESGTNTGELFF.

This clonotype was counted a single time. The chain is built from TRBV27 and TRBJ2-1; 8 nucleotides match TRBD2. Germline CDR1 and CDR2: MNHEY and SMNVEV (reference sequence). The CDR3 length is 14 residues. With 8 bases clipped from V and 0 bases from J, the junction kept 3 bases outside the gene matches. CDR3 sequence (DNA): TGTGCCAGCCTCAGCGGGAGCTCCTACAATGAGCAGTTCTTC. Translating it yields CASLSGSSYNEQFF.

This clonotype was seen only a few times. This may be a read error: a much more frequent sequence differs by one nucleotide. This chain connects TRBV14 to TRBJ2-1; no clear D. Germline-derived CDR1 and CDR2 are SGHDN and FVKESK. Trimming took off 3 bases at V and 12 bases at J, with 15 bases between the two ends. The CDR3 is 13 amino acids. Here the CDR3 reads CASSHLLPVGQFF. The CDR3 region has the DNA TGTGCCAGCAGCCACCTCCTCCCCGTCGGGCAGTTCTTC.

The chain carries TRBV12-3 or TRBV12-4 and TRBJ2-1; a weak D match, TRBD1 (5 bases). Trimming left V 5 bases short and J 6 bases short, with 8 bases between. The CDR3 has 12 amino acids. CDR3 sequence: CASSLRVNEQFF. The CDR3 DNA follows: TGTGCCAGCAGTCTCAGGGTCAATGAGCAGTTCTTC.

The chain combines TRBV9 with TRBJ2-3; 7 nucleotides align to TRBD2. The V gene's germline CDR1 is SGDLS and CDR2 YYNGEE. V trimming: 2 bases; J trimming: 1 base; junction bases outside the gene matches: 4. The CDR3 length is 15 residues. CDR3 residues: CASSVRLAGTDTQYF. The CDR3 DNA reads TGTGCCAGCAGCGTCCGACTAGCAGGCACAGATACGCAGTATTTT.

In this sample, this clonotype turned up a few times. CDR3 sequence: CASSQGALANLQETQYF. In nucleotides, the CDR3 is TGTGCCAGCAGCCAAGGGGCACTAGCGAACCTACAAGAGACCCAGTACTTC. This chain uses TRBV3-1 with TRBJ2-5; 7 nucleotides align to TRBD2. The J segment lost 2 bases and the V segment lost 1 base, leaving 10 bases of the junction unmatched. The V gene's germline CDR1 is LGHDT and CDR2 YNNKEL (reference sequence). The CDR3 consists of 17 residues.

At least ten counts were recorded for this clonotype. The chain uses TRBV3-1 and TRBJ2-7, with a possible D match to TRBD2 (6 bases). Germline CDR1 LGHDT, CDR2 YNNKEL (reference sequence). Trimming stripped 4 bases from V and 4 bases from J, with 11 bases between. This CDR3 is 13 amino acids long. CDR3 sequence reads: CASSPGSMYEQYF. In DNA form, the CDR3 reads TGTGCCAGCAGCCCCGGGAGTATGTACGAGCAGTACTTC.

This clonotype was found many times. The chain is built from TRBV21-1 and TRBJ2-6. TRBV21-1 is labeled a pseudogene. The CDR3 sequence is 16 residues long. The DNA of the CDR3 is TGTGCCAGCAGCAAAGAAATGGGGACTGGGGCCAACGTCCTGACTTTC. This codes for CASSKEMGTGANVLTF.

In this sample, this clonotype turned up many times. The gene calls are TRBV6-6 and TRBJ1-1; TRBD1 matches at 8 bases. The CDR3 is 13 residues long. After removal of 2 bases from V and 11 bases from J, the junction contained 7 bases not matched to a gene. Germline CDR1 reads MNHNY; CDR2 reads SVGAGI (reference sequence). CDR3 coding DNA: TGTGCCAGCAGTTACACCGGACAGGGTGGGGCTTTCTTT. This codes for CASSYTGQGGAFF.

The rearrangement joins TRBV27 to TRBJ2-1; maybe TRBD2 (6 bases). CDR1 and CDR2 from the germline V gene are MNHEY and SMNVEV (reference sequence). Between the trimmed V and J ends, which lost 7 bases and 12 bases, there was a span of 22 bases. This CDR3 has 14 residues. CDR3 loop: CASTPLAPGSGQFF. CDR3 bases: TGTGCCAGCACCCCACTCGCCCCCGGGAGCGGGCAGTTCTTC.

Many counts were recorded for this clonotype. V gene TRBV6-2 or TRBV6-3 combines with J gene TRBJ1-5; a possible D gene is TRBD1 (5 bases). In germline, CDR1 is MNHEY, CDR2 SVGEGT. Trimming removed 5 bases at V and 5 bases at J, with 19 bases between. This CDR3 is 16 amino acids long. CDR3 DNA: TGTGCCAGCAGTCAGCCCGTTGGACAAGCCTATCAGCCCCAGCATTTT. It translates to CASSQPVGQAYQPQHF.

This clonotype was seen many times. The V call is TRBV12-3 or TRBV12-4, the J call TRBJ2-3; D is uncertain. Trimming cost V 5 bases and J 6 bases, with 18 bases left between them. The CDR3 extends over 15 amino acids. The CDR3: CASSTRPVLPDTQYF. The CDR3, as DNA: TGTGCCAGCAGTACGCGACCGGTCCTGCCGGATACGCAGTATTTT.

This clonotype came up many times. The chain uses TRBV9 and TRBJ2-7; D ambiguous. CDR3 length: 12 amino acids. Germline-derived CDR1 and CDR2 are SGDLS and YYNGEE. V was shortened by 3 bases and J by 1 base, with 5 bases between the two germline ends. In DNA, the CDR3 is TGTGCCAGCAGCGGAAGTTCCTACGAGCAGTACTTC. Amino acid sequence: CASSGSSYEQYF.

This clonotype was detected ten times or more. This rearrangement joins TRBV11-2 to TRBJ2-1; TRBD2 aligns across 10 bases. In germline, CDR1 is SGHAT, CDR2 FQNNGV. The length of the CDR3 is 15 residues. J was trimmed by 6 bases and V by 4 bases; bases with no gene match: 6. CDR3 DNA sequence: TGTGCCAGCAGCTCCCTAGCGGGAGTGGGCAATGAGCAGTTCTTC. Translation: CASSSLAGVGNEQFF.

Concerning this clonotype: A read error is possible here, since a much larger clone lies one base away. The chain links TRBV4-3 to TRBJ2-1; D unresolved. CDR1 is LGHNA, CDR2 YSLEER, per germline. The CDR3 sequence is 12 residues long. CDR3 loop: CASRQGFNEQFF. The CDR3 DNA reads as TGCGCCAGCAGACAAGGTTTCAATGAGCAGTTCTTC.

This clonotype came up many times. CDR3 amino acids: CASRFSEVSTDTQYF. The DNA of the CDR3 is TGTGCCAGCAGATTTAGCGAGGTCAGCACAGATACGCAGTATTTT. The gene calls are TRBV28 and TRBJ2-3, with D maybe TRBD2 (5 bases). Germline lookup yields CDR1 MDHEN and CDR2 SYDVKM. Trimming cost V 6 bases and J 0 bases, with 13 bases left between them. The CDR3 covers 15 residues.

This clonotype was detected ten times or more. The chain joins TRBV15 to TRBJ2-3; possibly TRBD2 for D (6 bases). CDR3 length: 18 residues. CDR1 and CDR2 (germline): LNHNV, YYDKDF (reference sequence). Trimming removed 1 base at V and 3 bases at J, with 20 bases between. The chain's CDR3 is CATSRVLARMDWTDTQYF. CDR3 nucleotides: TGTGCCACCAGCAGAGTCCTAGCGAGAATGGATTGGACAGATACGCAGTATTTT.